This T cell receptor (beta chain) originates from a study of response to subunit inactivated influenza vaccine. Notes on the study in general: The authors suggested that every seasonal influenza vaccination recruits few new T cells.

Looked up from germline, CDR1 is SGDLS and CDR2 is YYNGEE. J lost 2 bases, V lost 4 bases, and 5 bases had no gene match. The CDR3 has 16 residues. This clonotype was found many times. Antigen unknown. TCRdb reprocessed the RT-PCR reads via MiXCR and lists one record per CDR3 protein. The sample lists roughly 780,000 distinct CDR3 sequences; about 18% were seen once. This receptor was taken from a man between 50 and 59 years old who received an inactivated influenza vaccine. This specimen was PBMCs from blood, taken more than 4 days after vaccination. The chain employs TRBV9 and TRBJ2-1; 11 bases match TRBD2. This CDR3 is CASSSLAGGPYNEQFF. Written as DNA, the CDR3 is TGTGCCAGCAGCTCCCTAGCGGGAGGACCCTACAATGAGCAGTTCTTC.